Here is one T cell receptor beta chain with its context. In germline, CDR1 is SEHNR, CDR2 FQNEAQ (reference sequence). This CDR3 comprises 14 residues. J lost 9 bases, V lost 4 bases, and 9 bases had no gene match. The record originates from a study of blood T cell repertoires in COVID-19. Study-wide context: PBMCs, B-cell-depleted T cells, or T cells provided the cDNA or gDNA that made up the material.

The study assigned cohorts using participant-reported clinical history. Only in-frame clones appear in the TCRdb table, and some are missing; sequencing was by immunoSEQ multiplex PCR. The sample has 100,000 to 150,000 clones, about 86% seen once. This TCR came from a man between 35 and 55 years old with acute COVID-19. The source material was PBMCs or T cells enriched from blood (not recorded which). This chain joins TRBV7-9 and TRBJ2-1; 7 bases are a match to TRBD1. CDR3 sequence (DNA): TGTGCCAGCAGCTGGACAGGACCCCGGGGTGAGCAGTTCTTC. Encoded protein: CASSWTGPRGEQFF. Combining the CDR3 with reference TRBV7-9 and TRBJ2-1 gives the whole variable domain DTGVSQNPRHKITKRGQNVTFRCDPISEHNRLYWYRQTLGQGPEFLTYFQNEAQLEKSRLLSDRFSAERPKGSFSTLEIQRTEQGDSAMYLCASSWTGPRGEQFFGPGTRLTVL.